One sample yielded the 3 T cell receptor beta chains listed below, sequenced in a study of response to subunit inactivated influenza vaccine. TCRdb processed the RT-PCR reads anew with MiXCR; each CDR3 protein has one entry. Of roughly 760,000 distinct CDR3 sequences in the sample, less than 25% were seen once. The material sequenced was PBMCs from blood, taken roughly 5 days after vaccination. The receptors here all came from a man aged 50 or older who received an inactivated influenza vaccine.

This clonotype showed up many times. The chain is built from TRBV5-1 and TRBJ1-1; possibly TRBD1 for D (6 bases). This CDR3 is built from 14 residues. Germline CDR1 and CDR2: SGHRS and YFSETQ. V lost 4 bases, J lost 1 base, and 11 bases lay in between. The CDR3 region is CASSPRTANTEAFF. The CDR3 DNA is TGCGCCAGCAGCCCCCGGACAGCGAACACTGAAGCTTTCTTT.

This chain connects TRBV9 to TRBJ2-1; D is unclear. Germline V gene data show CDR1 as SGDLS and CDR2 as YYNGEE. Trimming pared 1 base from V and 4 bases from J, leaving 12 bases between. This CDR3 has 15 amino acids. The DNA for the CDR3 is TGTGCCAGCAGCGTACGGGCCAGAGGATACAATGAGCAGTTCTTC. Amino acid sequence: CASSVRARGYNEQFF. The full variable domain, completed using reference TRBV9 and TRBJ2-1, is DSGVTQTPKHLITATGQRVTLRCSPRSGDLSVYWYQQSLDQGLQFLIQYYNGEERAKGNILERFSAQQFPDLHSELNLSSLELGDSALYFCASSVRARGYNEQFFGPGTRLTVL.

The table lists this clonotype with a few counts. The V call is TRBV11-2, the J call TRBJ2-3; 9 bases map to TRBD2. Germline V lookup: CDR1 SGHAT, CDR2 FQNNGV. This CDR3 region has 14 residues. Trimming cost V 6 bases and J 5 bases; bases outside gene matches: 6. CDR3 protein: CASRVSGGRDTQYF. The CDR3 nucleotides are TGTGCCAGCAGGGTTAGCGGGGGCCGAGATACGCAGTATTTT.